The 4 T cell receptor beta chains listed next were all sequenced from one sample in a study of cytomegalovirus exposure and HLA in healthy donors. Here immunoSEQ multiplex PCR was the method, and the copy in TCRdb shows in-frame clones only, minus some. The repertoire includes 150,000 to 200,000 clones, approximately 84% of them detected once, and less than 9% sits in the top ten. Material: PBMCs. The receptors derive from a man aged 18 to 30 in good health and CMV-seropositive.

This chain links TRBV7-9 with TRBJ2-7; the D gene is possibly TRBD2 (6 bases). Trimming left V 2 bases short and J 5 bases short, with 13 bases between. Germline V gene sequence: CDR1 SEHNR, CDR2 FQNEAQ (reference sequence). CDR3 size: 14 residues. CDR3 DNA sequence: TGTGCCAGCAGCTTAACCACCCCGGGGGACGAGCAGTACTTC. Protein product: CASSLTTPGDEQYF.

The chain uses TRBV19 and TRBJ2-5; 12 bases agree with TRBD2. The germline CDR1 and CDR2 sequences are LNHDA and SQIVND (reference sequence). This CDR3 has 16 amino acids. V lost 5 bases and J lost 1; bases outside the gene matches: 5. The CDR3 region has the DNA TGTGCCAGTAGTCTCGGACTAGCGGGAACCCAAGAGACCCAGTACTTC. It is translated as CASSLGLAGTQETQYF.

This clone has just a few counts. This chain links TRBV7-7 with TRBJ2-2; D is unclear. The germline gives CDR1 SSHAT, CDR2 FNYEAQ (reference sequence). The CDR3 length is 17 residues. Trimming shortened V by 1 base and J by 0 bases, and 12 bases separated the two germline ends. CDR3 residues: CASSLGAVSANTGELFF. The CDR3 DNA follows: TGTGCCAGCAGCTTAGGGGCAGTATCCGCGAACACCGGGGAGCTGTTTTTT.

The gene calls are TRBV7-3 and TRBJ2-5; D remains ambiguous. Germline V gene lookup returns CDR1 SGHTA and CDR2 FQGTGA. The V gene lost 5 bases and the J gene lost 1 base, with 2 bases spanning the gap. The CDR3 loop spans 11 amino acids. CDR3 DNA: TGTGCCAGCAGCCTCCAAGAGACCCAGTACTTC. Encoded protein: CASSLQETQYF.